This is a list of T cell receptor beta chains from one sample in a study of PD-L1 blockade in urothelial cancer. Profiling relied on immunoSEQ multiplex PCR, and the TCRdb table lists in-frame clones only, not all of them. Among fewer than 40,000 clones listed, around nine tenths were seen once. The specimen comprised PBMCs, sampled around atezolizumab (anti-PD-L1) treatment. The receptors originated from a man aged 70-80 years with urothelial cancer. Each CDR3 is given with its conserved first and last residue. The order of the fields is CDR3 protein, CDR3 DNA, J gene, clone size, V gene, D gene. D genes are given only for firm matches. Only some rows state a clone size, as once, few, many or a class for expanded clones.

CDR3 protein: CASSYRGGNQPQHF; CDR3 DNA: TGTGCCAGCAGCTACAGGGGAGGCAATCAGCCCCAGCATTTT; J gene: TRBJ1-5; clone size: -; V gene: TRBV13; D gene: TRBD1
CDR3 protein: CASSYSSGYTEAFF; CDR3 DNA: TGTGCCAGCAGTTACTCCTCAGGGTACACTGAAGCTTTCTTT; J gene: TRBJ1-1; clone size: -; V gene: TRBV6-5; D gene: -
CDR3 protein: CATSRGKTGVGEKLFF; CDR3 DNA: TGTGCCACCAGCAGAGGCAAGACAGGGGTTGGTGAAAAACTGTTTTTT; J gene: TRBJ1-4; clone size: -; V gene: TRBV15; D gene: TRBD1
CDR3 protein: CSVTRTGSAYEQYF; CDR3 DNA: TGCAGCGTGACCCGGACAGGGAGCGCCTACGAGCAGTACTTC; J gene: TRBJ2-7; clone size: -; V gene: TRBV29-1; D gene: TRBD1
CDR3 protein: CASSLVIWRGDYNEQFF; CDR3 DNA: TGCGCCAGCAGCTTGGTAATTTGGCGGGGGGACTACAATGAGCAGTTCTTC; J gene: TRBJ2-1; clone size: -; V gene: TRBV5-1; D gene: TRBD2
CDR3 protein: CASSLYRGGNEKLFF; CDR3 DNA: TGTGCCAGCAGTTTATACAGGGGCGGGAATGAAAAACTGTTTTTT; J gene: TRBJ1-4; clone size: -; V gene: TRBV28; D gene: TRBD1
CDR3 protein: CASSQDEGQPQHF; CDR3 DNA: TGCGCCAGCAGCCAAGATGAGGGTCAGCCCCAGCATTTT; J gene: TRBJ1-5; clone size: -; V gene: TRBV4-1; D gene: -
CDR3 protein: CASSLVGQVGADTQYF; CDR3 DNA: TGTGCCAGCAGCTTGGTCGGGCAGGTAGGGGCAGATACGCAGTATTTT; J gene: TRBJ2-3; clone size: -; V gene: TRBV5-4; D gene: -
CDR3 protein: CASSPSQGPYEQYF; CDR3 DNA: TGTGCCAGCTCACCAAGTCAGGGGCCCTACGAGCAGTACTTC; J gene: TRBJ2-7; clone size: -; V gene: TRBV18; D gene: -
CDR3 protein: CASSVQGLHEQFF; CDR3 DNA: TGTGCCAGCAGCGTCCAGGGGCTCCATGAGCAGTTCTTC; J gene: TRBJ2-1; clone size: -; V gene: TRBV9; D gene: -
CDR3 protein: CASSQALDTYEQYF; CDR3 DNA: TGCGCCAGCAGCCAGGCCCTCGATACCTACGAGCAGTACTTC; J gene: TRBJ2-7; clone size: -; V gene: TRBV4-1; D gene: -
CDR3 protein: CASSFGAGLTQPQHF; CDR3 DNA: TGTGCCAGCAGCTTTGGCGCAGGGTTGACTCAGCCCCAGCATTTT; J gene: TRBJ1-5; clone size: -; V gene: TRBV5-6; D gene: -
CDR3 protein: CATSRDYNRRGGYTF; CDR3 DNA: TGTGCCACCAGCAGAGATTATAACAGGCGAGGTGGCTACACCTTC; J gene: TRBJ1-2; clone size: -; V gene: TRBV15; D gene: -
CDR3 protein: CASSPRQGSSYEQYF; CDR3 DNA: TGTGCCAGCAGCCCTCGACAGGGGTCCTCCTACGAGCAGTACTTC; J gene: TRBJ2-7; clone size: -; V gene: TRBV9; D gene: TRBD1
CDR3 protein: CASSYAPDRLSYEQYF; CDR3 DNA: TGTGCCAGCAGTTACGCCCCAGACAGGCTCTCCTACGAGCAGTACTTC; J gene: TRBJ2-7; clone size: -; V gene: TRBV6-8; D gene: -
CDR3 protein: CASSLLTSGSPSTAYF; CDR3 DNA: TGTGCCAGCAGTCTATTAACTAGCGGGAGCCCATCTACGGCGTACTTC; J gene: TRBJ2-7; clone size: once; V gene: TRBV28; D gene: TRBD2
CDR3 protein: CASSRDRGETQYF; CDR3 DNA: TGTGCCAGCAGTAGAGACAGGGGAGAGACCCAGTACTTC; J gene: TRBJ2-5; clone size: -; V gene: TRBV7-7; D gene: TRBD1